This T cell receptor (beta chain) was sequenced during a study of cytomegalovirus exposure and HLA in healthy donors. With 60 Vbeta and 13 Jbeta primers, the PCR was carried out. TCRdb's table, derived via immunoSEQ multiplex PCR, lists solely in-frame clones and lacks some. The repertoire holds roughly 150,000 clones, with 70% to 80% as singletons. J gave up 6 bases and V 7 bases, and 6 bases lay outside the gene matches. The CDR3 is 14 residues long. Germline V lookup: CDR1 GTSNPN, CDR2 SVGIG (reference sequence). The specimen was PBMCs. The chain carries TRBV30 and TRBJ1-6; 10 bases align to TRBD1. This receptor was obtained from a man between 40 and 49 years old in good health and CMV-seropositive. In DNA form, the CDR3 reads TGTGCCTACCAACGGACAGGGGGTAATTCACCCCTCCACTTT. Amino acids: CAYQRTGGNSPLHF.